This TCR beta chain is drawn from a study of OX40 agonist ivuxolimab in advanced cancers. About the research overall: Patients undergoing dose escalation presented with hepatocellular carcinoma, melanoma, renal cell or head and neck cancer.

The J segment lost 6 bases and the V segment lost 5 bases, leaving 18 bases of the junction unmatched. CDR3 length: 18 residues. The germline V gene encodes CDR1 LNHDA and CDR2 SQIVND (reference sequence). A word on this clone: Its target is unknown.

Study-level results: Researchers report that CD8+ T cells had, on average, more expanded clones than CD4+. Antigens targeted by the expanded peripheral T cells were not determined.

Only in-frame clones appear in the TCRdb table, and some are missing; sequencing was by immunoSEQ multiplex PCR. The sample lists approximately 100,000 clones, approximately 90% occurring once. The sequence derives from an adult with an advanced solid tumor such as melanoma, head and neck, liver or kidney cancer. The gene calls are TRBV19 and TRBJ2-7; 11 bases line up with TRBD2. Sequencing was performed on CD4+ or CD8+ T cells sorted from blood, taken in a trial of the OX40 agonist ivuxolimab. CDR3 nucleotides: TGTGCCAGTAGTCGGACTAGCGGGTCCCAGAGCCCCCTGGGCGAGCAGTACTTC. Translated: CASSRTSGSQSPLGEQYF.